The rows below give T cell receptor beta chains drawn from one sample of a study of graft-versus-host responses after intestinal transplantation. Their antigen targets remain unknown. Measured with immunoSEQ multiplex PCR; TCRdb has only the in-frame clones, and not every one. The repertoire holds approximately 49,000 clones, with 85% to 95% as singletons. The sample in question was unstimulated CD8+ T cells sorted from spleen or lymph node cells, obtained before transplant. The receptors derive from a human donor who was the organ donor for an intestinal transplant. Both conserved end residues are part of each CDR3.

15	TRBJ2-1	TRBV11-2	CAINPPPATYNEQFF
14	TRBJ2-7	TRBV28	CASSLGDPSYEQYF
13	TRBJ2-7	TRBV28	CATQQETYYEQYF
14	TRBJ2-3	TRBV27	CASSLAISTDTQYF
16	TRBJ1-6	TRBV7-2	CASSPRTPPRDSPLHF
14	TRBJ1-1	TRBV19	CASSFGRGYTEAFF
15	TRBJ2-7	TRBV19	CASSIWGQGTYEQYF
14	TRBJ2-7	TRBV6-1	CASKEEQTNYEQYF
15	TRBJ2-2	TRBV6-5	CASSYHRGATGKLFF
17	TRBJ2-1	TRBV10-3	CAISGLAGGSSYNEQFF
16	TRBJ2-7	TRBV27	CASRDDRGNGPYEQYF
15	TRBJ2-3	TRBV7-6	CASSLLGGGADTQYF
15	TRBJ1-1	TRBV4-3	CASSQATDLNTEAFF
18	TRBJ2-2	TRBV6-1	CASSEVIGGAGNTGELFF
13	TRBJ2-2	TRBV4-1	CASSQDPGGELFF
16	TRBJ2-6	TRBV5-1	CASSLEGSSGANVLTF
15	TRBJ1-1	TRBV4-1	CASSPFGGMNTEAFF
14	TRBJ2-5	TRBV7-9	CASSRTGSGETQYF
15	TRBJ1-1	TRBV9	CASSVRQSGGTEAFF
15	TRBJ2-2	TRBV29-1	CSVDQGGVNTGELFF
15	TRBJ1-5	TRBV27	CASSLSPHSNQPQHF
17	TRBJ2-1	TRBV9	CASSVESQGSSYNEQFF
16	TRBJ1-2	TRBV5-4	CASGIIIPGKTYGYTF
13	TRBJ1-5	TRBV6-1	CASSDAAFQPQHF
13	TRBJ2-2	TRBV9	CASSVASPGELFF
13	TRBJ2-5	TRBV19	CASSIQEGETQYF
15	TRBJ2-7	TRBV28	CASNRRGDRANEQYF
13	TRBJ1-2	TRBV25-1	CASSEFLGGRYTF
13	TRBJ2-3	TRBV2	CASDGGASYTQYF